A single sample is the source of the 20 T cell receptor beta chains below, sequenced in a study of human T cells and chemical hapten exposure. TCRdb analysed the RACE reads with MiXCR anew, one entry per CDR3 protein. The table records roughly 380,000 distinct CDR3 sequences, 4.5% to 5.5% of them present only once. The sample's time point: pre-sensitization, week 0. Noted treatment: therapeutic diphenylcyclopropenone sensitization with weekly scalp DPC. Source: whole blood, taken in connection with sensitization to the hapten diphenylcyclopropenone (DPC). The receptors originated from a woman in her fifties or sixties with alopecia areata. Some clones in this sample may be carry-over from other donors' samples.

This clonotype was seen ten or more times. The chain carries TRBV20-1 and TRBJ2-3, with 9 bases aligning to TRBD2. Germline CDR1 is DFQATT and CDR2 is SNEGSKA (reference sequence). The CDR3 sequence is 15 residues long. V lost 5 bases and J lost 1; bases outside the gene matches: 7. The CDR3 reads CSASPASGGTDTQYF. CDR3 nucleotides: TGCAGTGCTTCCCCGGCTAGCGGGGGCACAGATACGCAGTATTTT.

This clonotype appeared many times. The V gene is TRBV6-2 or TRBV6-3, the J gene TRBJ1-1; D unresolved. This CDR3 is built from 16 residues. The V end was cut by 2 bases, the J end by 5 bases, with 18 bases between. Germline CDR1 MNHEY, CDR2 SVGEGT. The CDR3: CASSYGRRAVGTEAFF. The CDR3, as DNA: TGTGCCAGCAGTTACGGTCGCCGGGCAGTAGGGACTGAAGCTTTCTTT.

This clonotype was detected ten times or more. The chain recombines TRBV20-1 with TRBJ2-7; 7 nucleotides agree with TRBD1. Trimming took 5 bases from V and 2 from J; bases not matched to a gene: 6. CDR3 length: 13 amino acids. Per the germline V gene, CDR1 is DFQATT and CDR2 is SNEGSKA (reference sequence). The CDR3 protein is CSAPGQSTYEQYF. The CDR3, as DNA: TGCAGTGCTCCGGGACAGAGTACCTACGAGCAGTACTTC.

The table lists this clonotype with a few counts. This rearrangement joins TRBV20-1 to TRBJ2-7; 9 bases match TRBD1. V shed 6 bases, J shed 4 bases, and the junction held 7 bases outside the gene matches. The CDR3 totals 13 residues. The germline gives CDR1 DFQATT, CDR2 SNEGSKA (reference sequence). In DNA form, the CDR3 reads TGCAGTGCGCGGGACAGGGCAAAGTACGAGCAGTACTTC. Translation gives CSARDRAKYEQYF.

The V gene is TRBV2, the J gene TRBJ1-3; D not resolved. The CDR3 contains 12 residues. Germline loops: CDR1 SNHLY, CDR2 FYNNEI. V dropped 3 bases and J dropped 5 bases, with 5 bases sitting between them. CDR3: CASSDPRNTIYF. The CDR3 DNA follows: TGTGCCAGCAGTGACCCAAGAAACACCATATATTTT.

This chain uses TRBV10-2 with TRBJ2-3, with TRBD2 matching over 10 bases. With 6 bases clipped from V and 5 bases from J, the junction kept 5 bases outside the gene matches. Germline V gene sequence: CDR1 WSHSY, CDR2 SAAADI. This CDR3 contains 14 residues. The CDR3 nucleotides are TGCGCCAGCAGCCGACTAGCGGGTCAAGATACGCAGTATTTT. The encoded protein is CASSRLAGQDTQYF.

Details on this clonotype: One junction end does not reproduce the germline sequence, and a read error may be involved. The chain uses TRBV12-3 or TRBV12-4 and TRBJ1-2; D might be TRBD1 (5 bases). This CDR3 contains 13 residues. CDR3 region: CASCLGRDYGYTF. The CDR3, as DNA: TGTGCCAGCTGTTTGGGCAGGGACTATGGCTACACCTTC.

Ten or more counts support this clonotype. The genes are TRBV5-1 and TRBJ1-1; 7 bases agree with TRBD1. The CDR3 spans 15 residues. Trimming took 0 bases from V and 5 from J; bases not matched to a gene: 7. Germline lookup yields CDR1 SGHRS and CDR2 YFSETQ. Here the CDR3 DNA reads TGCGCCAGCAGCTTGGCCCCAGGGGGAAGGACTGAAGCTTTCTTT. It encodes CASSLAPGGRTEAFF.

The rearrangement links TRBV29-1 to TRBJ2-4; perhaps TRBD1 as D (5 bases). CDR1 is SQVTM, CDR2 ANQGSEA, per germline. This CDR3 spans 17 amino acids. Trimming took off 1 base at V and 0 bases at J, with 16 bases between the two ends. The CDR3 loop reads CSVEGVQETLAKNIQYF. CDR3 DNA sequence: TGCAGCGTTGAAGGTGTACAGGAAACCCTAGCCAAAAACATTCAGTACTTC.

A word on this clonotype: A single base separates this from a much larger clone, so it may be a read error. This chain links TRBV29-1 with TRBJ1-4; unclear D gene. The CDR3 has 16 residues. Germline V CDR1 and CDR2: SQVTM, ANQGSEA. The CDR3 protein is CSVVTDGPADDEKLVF. CDR3 sequence (DNA): TGCAGCGTTGTAACCGATGGGCCCGCCGATGATGAAAAACTGGTTTTT.

This clonotype was detected many times. The chain links TRBV28 to TRBJ2-1; 12 bases are a match to TRBD1. J lost 9 bases, V lost 5 bases, and 8 bases had no gene match. In germline, CDR1 is MDHEN, CDR2 SYDVKM. This CDR3 is built from 15 residues. The CDR3 sequence: CASSPVGTGGTEQFF. CDR3 coding DNA: TGTGCCAGCAGTCCTGTGGGGACAGGGGGCACTGAGCAGTTCTTC.

CDR3 DNA: TGTGCCAGCAGCCTTACCCCTTTGACTAGCGGGGAGCAGTTCTTC. It specifies CASSLTPLTSGEQFF. The chain couples TRBV6-2 or TRBV6-3 to TRBJ2-1, with TRBD2 matching 10 bases. Germline CDR1 and CDR2: MNHEY and SVGEGT. There are 15 residues in the CDR3. J gave up 10 bases and V 6 bases, and 12 bases lay outside the gene matches.

This clonotype was recorded at least ten times. The chain recombines TRBV6-2 or TRBV6-3 with TRBJ1-2; 7 nucleotides align to TRBD1. The CDR3 runs to 17 residues. The junction had 11 bases not matched to a gene; V was cut back by 0 bases and J by 4 bases. From germline, CDR1 is MNHEY and CDR2 SVGEGT. The CDR3 region is CASSYSTGSQTSYGYTF. The CDR3 DNA follows: TGTGCCAGCAGTTACTCGACAGGGTCCCAGACTAGCTATGGCTACACCTTC.

The V and J genes are TRBV11-2 and TRBJ1-5, with D perhaps matching TRBD1 (6 bases). Germline CDR1 reads SGHAT; CDR2 reads FQNNGV. The CDR3 has 15 amino acids. The germline V and J ends were trimmed by 0 bases and 6 bases, with 12 bases remaining between them. In nucleotides, the CDR3 is TGTGCCAGCAGCTTAGATCTACAGGGAGGTCAGCCCCAGCATTTT. Protein: CASSLDLQGGQPQHF. The full variable domain, rest sourced from reference TRBV11-2 and TRBJ1-5, is EAGVAQSPRYKIIEKRQSVAFWCNPISGHATLYWYQQILGQGPKLLIQFQNNGVVDDSQLPKDRFSAERLKGVDSTLKIQPAKLEDSAVYLCASSLDLQGGQPQHFGDGTRLSIL.

The chain combines TRBV7-8 with TRBJ2-3; 12 bases are a match to TRBD1. Germline loops: CDR1 SGHVS, CDR2 FQNEAQ. Germline trimming cut 3 bases from V and 5 bases from J; bases unmatched to any gene: 6. The CDR3 is 16 residues long. CDR3 nucleotide sequence: TGTGCCAGCAGCTTGGGGACAGGGGGCGCGGAAGATACGCAGTATTTT. Encoded protein: CASSLGTGGAEDTQYF.

The J gene is TRBJ2-4, the V gene TRBV7-6, with D perhaps TRBD1 (5 bases). The length of the CDR3 is 17 residues. Germline V gives CDR1 SGHVS, CDR2 FNYEAQ. Trimming pared 5 bases from V and 0 bases from J, leaving 17 bases between. CDR3 in DNA: TGTGCCAGCAGCCCGACCCCAGGGAAACTAGCCAAAAACATTCAGTACTTC. Its translation is CASSPTPGKLAKNIQYF.

V and J are TRBV24-1 and TRBJ1-2; TRBD1 aligns across 8 bases. From germline, CDR1 is KGHDR and CDR2 SFDVKD. This CDR3 is built from 14 residues. The ends lost 4 bases at V and 2 bases at J; junction bases unmatched: 2. CDR3 in DNA: TGTGCCACCAGTGAACGGACAGGGAACTATGGCTACACCTTC. This codes for CATSERTGNYGYTF.

This clonotype showed up many times. CDR3 DNA sequence: TGTGCCAGCAGCTTAGTCGGGGCAGAACAGACCCAGTACTTC. Residues: CASSLVGAEQTQYF. The V gene is TRBV13, the J gene TRBJ2-5; possibly TRBD1 or TRBD2 for D (5 bases each). The germline V and J ends were trimmed by 1 base and 6 bases, with 12 bases remaining between them. The germline CDR1 and CDR2 sequences are PRHDT and FYEKMQ (reference sequence). CDR3 length equals 14 residues.

A note on this clonotype: This may be a read error, as it is one base from a much larger clone. The chain uses TRBV11-2 and TRBJ1-2; TRBD1 is a possible D gene (6 bases). Germline CDR1 SGHAT, CDR2 FQNNGV. The CDR3 is 12 amino acids. CDR3 protein: CARSLGAYGYTF. The CDR3 DNA is TGTGCCAGAAGCTTGGGGGCCTATGGCTACACCTTC.

This clonotype appeared many times. The chain joins TRBV27 to TRBJ2-3; 7 bases map to TRBD2. Germline values: CDR1 MNHEY, CDR2 SMNVEV (reference sequence). Trimming removed 5 bases from V and 0 bases from J; junction bases left unmatched: 8. This CDR3 comprises 16 residues. CDR3 sequence: CASSPIGRGSTDTQYF. The DNA for the CDR3 is TGTGCCAGCAGTCCCATTGGGCGGGGGAGCACAGATACGCAGTATTTT.